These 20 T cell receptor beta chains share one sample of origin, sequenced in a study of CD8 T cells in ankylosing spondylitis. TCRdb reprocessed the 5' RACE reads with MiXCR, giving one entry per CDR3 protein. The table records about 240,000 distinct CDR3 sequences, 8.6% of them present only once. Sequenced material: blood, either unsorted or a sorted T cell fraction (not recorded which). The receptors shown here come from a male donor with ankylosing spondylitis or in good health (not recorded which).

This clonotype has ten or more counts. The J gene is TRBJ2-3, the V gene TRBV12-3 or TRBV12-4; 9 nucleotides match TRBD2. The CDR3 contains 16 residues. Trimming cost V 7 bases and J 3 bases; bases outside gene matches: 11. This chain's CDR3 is CASTPGVAGVTDTQYF. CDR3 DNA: TGTGCCAGCACCCCCGGGGTAGCGGGGGTAACAGATACGCAGTATTTT.

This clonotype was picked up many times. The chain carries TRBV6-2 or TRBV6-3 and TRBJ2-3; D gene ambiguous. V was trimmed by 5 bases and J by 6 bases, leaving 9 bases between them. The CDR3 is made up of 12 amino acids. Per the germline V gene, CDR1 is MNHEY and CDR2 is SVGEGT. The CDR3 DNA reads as TGTGCCAGCAGTCCAATTCCTGATACGCAGTATTTT. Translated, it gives CASSPIPDTQYF.

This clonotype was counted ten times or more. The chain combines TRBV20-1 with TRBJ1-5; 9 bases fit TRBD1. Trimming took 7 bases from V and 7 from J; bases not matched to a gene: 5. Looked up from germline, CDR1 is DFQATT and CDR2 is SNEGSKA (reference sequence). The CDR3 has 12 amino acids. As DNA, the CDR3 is TGCAGTGTGGGGACAGGGCAACAGCCCCAGCATTTT. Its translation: CSVGTGQQPQHF.

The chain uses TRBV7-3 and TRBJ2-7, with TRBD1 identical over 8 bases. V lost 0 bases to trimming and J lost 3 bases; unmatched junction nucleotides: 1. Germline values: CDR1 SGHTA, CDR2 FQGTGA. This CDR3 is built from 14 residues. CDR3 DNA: TGTGCCAGCAGCTTAACAGGACAGGGCTACGAGCAGTACTTC. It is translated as CASSLTGQGYEQYF.

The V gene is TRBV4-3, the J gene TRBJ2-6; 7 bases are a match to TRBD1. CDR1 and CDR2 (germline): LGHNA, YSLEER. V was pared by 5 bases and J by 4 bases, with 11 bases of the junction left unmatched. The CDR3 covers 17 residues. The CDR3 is CASSTQQGLGGANVLTF. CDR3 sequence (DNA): TGCGCCAGCAGCACCCAACAGGGGCTGGGGGGGGCCAACGTCCTGACTTTC.

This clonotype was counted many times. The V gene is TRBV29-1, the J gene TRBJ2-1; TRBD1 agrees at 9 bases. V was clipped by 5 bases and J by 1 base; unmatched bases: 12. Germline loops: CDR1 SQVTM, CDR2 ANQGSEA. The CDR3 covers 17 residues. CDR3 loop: CSVNGQGRSASYNEQFF. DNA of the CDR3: TGCAGCGTTAACGGACAGGGGAGATCCGCGTCCTACAATGAGCAGTTCTTC.

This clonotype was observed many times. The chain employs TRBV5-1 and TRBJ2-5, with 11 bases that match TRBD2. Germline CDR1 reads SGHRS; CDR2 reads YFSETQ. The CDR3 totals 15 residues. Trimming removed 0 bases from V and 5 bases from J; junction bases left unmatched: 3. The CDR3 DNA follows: TGCGCCAGCAGCTTGGAACTAGCGGGAGTGGAGACCCAGTACTTC. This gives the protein CASSLELAGVETQYF.

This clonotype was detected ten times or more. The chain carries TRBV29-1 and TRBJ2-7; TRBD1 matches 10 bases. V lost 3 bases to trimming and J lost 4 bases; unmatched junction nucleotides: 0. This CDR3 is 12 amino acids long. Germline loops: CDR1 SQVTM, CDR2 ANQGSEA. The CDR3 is CSVEDRGYEQYF. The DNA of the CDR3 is TGCAGCGTTGAGGACAGGGGGTACGAGCAGTACTTC.

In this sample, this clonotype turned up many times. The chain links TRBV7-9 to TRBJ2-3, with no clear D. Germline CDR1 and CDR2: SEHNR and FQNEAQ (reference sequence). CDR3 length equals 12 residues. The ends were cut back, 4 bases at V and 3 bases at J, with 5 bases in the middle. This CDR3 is CASSYATDTQYF. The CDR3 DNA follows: TGTGCCAGCAGCTATGCGACAGATACGCAGTATTTT. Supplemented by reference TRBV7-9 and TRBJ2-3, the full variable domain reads DTGVSQNPRHKITKRGQNVTFRCDPISEHNRLYWYRQTLGQGPEFLTYFQNEAQLEKSRLLSDRFSAERPKGSFSTLEIQRTEQGDSAMYLCASSYATDTQYFGPGTRLTVL.

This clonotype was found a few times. The CDR3 loop is CATSTLSGGPYEQYF. The CDR3 bases are TGTGCCACCAGCACCCTTAGCGGGGGACCCTACGAGCAGTACTTC. The rearrangement uses TRBV15 and TRBJ2-7, with 9 positions matching TRBD2. The CDR3 contains 15 residues. In germline, CDR1 is LNHNV, CDR2 YYDKDF (reference sequence). Losses at the gene ends were 4 bases for V and 2 bases for J; bases not matched to a gene: 6.

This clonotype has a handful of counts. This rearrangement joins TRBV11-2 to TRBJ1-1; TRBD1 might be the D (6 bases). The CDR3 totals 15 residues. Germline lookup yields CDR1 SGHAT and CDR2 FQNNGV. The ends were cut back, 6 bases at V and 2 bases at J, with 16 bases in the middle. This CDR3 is CASSPPTGLNTEAFF. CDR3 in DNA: TGTGCCAGCAGTCCCCCAACAGGGCTAAACACTGAAGCTTTCTTT.

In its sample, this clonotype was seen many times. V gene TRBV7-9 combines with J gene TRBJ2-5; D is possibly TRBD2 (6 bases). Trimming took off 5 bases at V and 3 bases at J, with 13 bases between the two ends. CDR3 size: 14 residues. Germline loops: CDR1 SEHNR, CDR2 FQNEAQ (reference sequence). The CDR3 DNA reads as TGTGCCAGCAGCCGGCTGGGGGGAGAAGAGACCCAGTACTTC. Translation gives CASSRLGGEETQYF.

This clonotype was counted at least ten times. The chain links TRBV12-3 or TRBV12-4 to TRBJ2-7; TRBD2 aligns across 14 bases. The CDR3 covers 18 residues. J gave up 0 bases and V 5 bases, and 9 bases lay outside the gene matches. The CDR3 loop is CASSPTQGLAGDSYEQYF. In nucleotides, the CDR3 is TGTGCCAGCAGTCCCACCCAGGGACTAGCGGGAGACTCCTACGAGCAGTACTTC.

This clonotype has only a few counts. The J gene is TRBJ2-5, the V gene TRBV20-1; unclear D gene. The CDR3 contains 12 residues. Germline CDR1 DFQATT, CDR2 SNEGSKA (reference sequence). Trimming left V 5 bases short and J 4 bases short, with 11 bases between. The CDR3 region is CSASDRLETQYF. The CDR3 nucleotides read TGCAGTGCTTCCGACCGTCTAGAGACCCAGTACTTC.

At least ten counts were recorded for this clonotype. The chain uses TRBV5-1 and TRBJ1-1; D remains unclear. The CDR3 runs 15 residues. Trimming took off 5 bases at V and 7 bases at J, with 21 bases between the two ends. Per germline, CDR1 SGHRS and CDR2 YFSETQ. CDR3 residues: CASSLNSGKQGEAFF. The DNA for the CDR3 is TGCGCCAGCAGTTTGAATTCCGGGAAGCAAGGTGAAGCTTTCTTT.

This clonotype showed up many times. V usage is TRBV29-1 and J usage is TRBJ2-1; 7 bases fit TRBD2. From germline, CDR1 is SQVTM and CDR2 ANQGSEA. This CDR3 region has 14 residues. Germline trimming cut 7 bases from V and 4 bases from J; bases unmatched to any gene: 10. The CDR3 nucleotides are TGCAGCGGCCACCTAGCGGAGACTTACAATGAGCAGTTCTTC. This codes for CSGHLAETYNEQFF.

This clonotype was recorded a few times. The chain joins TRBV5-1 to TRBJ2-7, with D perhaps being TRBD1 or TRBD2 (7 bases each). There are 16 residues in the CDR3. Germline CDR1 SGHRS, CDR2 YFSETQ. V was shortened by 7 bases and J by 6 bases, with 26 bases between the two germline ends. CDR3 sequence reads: CASRVYGEGQRIEQYF. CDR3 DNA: TGCGCCAGCCGGGTTTACGGGGAGGGACAGAGGATCGAGCAGTACTTC. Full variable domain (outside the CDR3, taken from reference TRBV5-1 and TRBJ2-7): KAGVTQTPRYLIKTRGQQVTLSCSPISGHRSVSWYQQTPGQGLQFLFEYFSETQRNKGNFPGRFSGRQFSNSRSEMNVSTLELGDSALYLCASRVYGEGQRIEQYFGPGTRLTVT.

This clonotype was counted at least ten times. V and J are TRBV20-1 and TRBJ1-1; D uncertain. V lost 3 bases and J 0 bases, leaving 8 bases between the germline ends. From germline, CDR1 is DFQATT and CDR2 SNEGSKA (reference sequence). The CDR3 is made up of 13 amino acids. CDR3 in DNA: TGCAGTGCTAGTAACGCGTTGAACACTGAAGCTTTCTTT. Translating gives CSASNALNTEAFF.

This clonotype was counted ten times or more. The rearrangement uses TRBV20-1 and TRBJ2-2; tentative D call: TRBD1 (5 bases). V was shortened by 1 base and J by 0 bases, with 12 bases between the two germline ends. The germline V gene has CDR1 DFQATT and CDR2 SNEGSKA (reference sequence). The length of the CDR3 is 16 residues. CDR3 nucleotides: TGCAGTGCTAGAGTCGAAGGCAGGGCGAACACCGGGGAGCTGTTTTTT. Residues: CSARVEGRANTGELFF.

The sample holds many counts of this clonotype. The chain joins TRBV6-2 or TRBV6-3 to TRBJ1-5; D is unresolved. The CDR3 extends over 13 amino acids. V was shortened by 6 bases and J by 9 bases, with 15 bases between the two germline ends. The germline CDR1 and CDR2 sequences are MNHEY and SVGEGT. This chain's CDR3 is CASSPPGARPQHF. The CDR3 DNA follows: TGTGCCAGCAGCCCTCCCGGTGCGCGGCCCCAGCATTTT.